This T cell receptor (beta chain) was recovered during a study of T cell responses to AZD1222 COVID-19 vaccine. This CDR3 region has 14 residues. Germline CDR1 and CDR2: SGHAT and FQNNGV. Trimming cost V 3 bases and J 6 bases, with 9 bases left between them. Sequenced by immunoSEQ multiplex PCR; TCRdb stores in-frame clones only, minus some. Counted here are about 15,000 clones, roughly nine tenths occurring once; the ten biggest clones make up 2.5% to 3.5%. This sequence joins TRBV11-2 and TRBJ1-6; D remains unclear. The sample here was peripheral blood, taken 28 days after the second AZD1222 dose. The receptor was derived from an adult who received the AZD1222 COVID-19 vaccine. The CDR3 spells CASSLKRSNSPLHF. CDR3 DNA: TGTGCCAGCAGCTTGAAACGGTCTAATTCACCCCTCCACTTT.